Below, 15 T cell receptor beta chains from the same sample are listed, as sequenced in a study of blood T cell repertoires in COVID-19. Profiled with immunoSEQ multiplex PCR; TCRdb holds only in-frame clones, not every one. This table has some 320,000 clones, more than 75% appearing once. Sequenced input: PBMCs or T cells enriched from blood (not recorded which). Every receptor here comes from a woman in her thirties who had recovered from COVID-19.

The J gene is TRBJ1-5, the V gene TRBV15; D possibly corresponds to TRBD1 (6 bases). The CDR3 contains 14 residues. The germline V gene has CDR1 LNHNV and CDR2 YYDKDF (reference sequence). V was shortened by 4 bases and J by 7 bases, with 14 bases between the two germline ends. The CDR3 bases are TGTGCCACCAGCACTTACAGGGTTGAACAGCCCCAGCATTTT. The encoded protein is CATSTYRVEQPQHF.

About this clone: This specimen includes other DNA sequences encoding the same CDR3. The gene calls are TRBV5-6 and TRBJ1-2, with TRBD1 matching 9 bases. The CDR3 is 14 residues long. Germline V CDR1 and CDR2: SGHDT, YYEEEE. V lost 3 bases, J lost 4 bases, and 4 bases stayed unmatched. CDR3 in amino acids: CASSWGQGTYGYTF. DNA of the CDR3: TGTGCCAGCAGCTGGGGACAGGGTACCTATGGCTACACCTTC.

This rearrangement joins TRBV5-8 to TRBJ1-5, with 7 bases aligning to TRBD1. Germline CDR1 SGHTS, CDR2 YDEGEE. CDR3 length equals 14 residues. V lost 0 bases and J lost 9; bases outside the gene matches: 6. Here the CDR3 DNA reads TGTGCCAGCAGCTTGGGGACAGGTCAGCCGCCCCAGCATTTT. Translation: CASSLGTGQPPQHF.

The chain carries TRBV2 and TRBJ2-7; D unresolved. This CDR3 contains 11 residues. Trimming pared 8 bases from V and 2 bases from J, leaving 7 bases between. Germline CDR1 is SNHLY and CDR2 is FYNNEI. The CDR3 DNA is TGTGCCAGCGGGCCCCCCTACGAGCAGTACTTC. This translates into CASGPPYEQYF.

This chain connects TRBV10-1 to TRBJ2-1, with D unclear. The V end was cut by 6 bases, the J end by 5 bases, with 14 bases between. The CDR3 loop spans 14 amino acids. Germline CDR1 WNHNN, CDR2 SYGVQD (reference sequence). CDR3 protein: CASSGSGRHNEQFF. CDR3 in DNA: TGCGCCAGCAGCGGGTCTGGCCGACACAATGAGCAGTTCTTC.

This chain connects TRBV6-5 to TRBJ1-5; possibly TRBD1 for D (5 bases). V was trimmed by 6 bases and J by 0 bases, leaving 6 bases between them. CDR3 length: 13 amino acids. CDR1 MNHEY and CDR2 SVGAGI come from the germline V gene. The CDR3 DNA is TGTGCCAGCAGACAGGATAGCAATCAGCCCCAGCATTTT. This encodes CASRQDSNQPQHF.

This chain uses TRBV24-1 with TRBJ1-4; TRBD1 matches at 7 bases. There are 13 residues in the CDR3. Germline CDR1 KGHDR, CDR2 SFDVKD. J was trimmed by 6 bases and V by 7 bases; bases with no gene match: 4. DNA of the CDR3: TGTGCCACCAGGCAGACAGGGCATGAAAAACTGTTTTTT. Translation: CATRQTGHEKLFF.

The chain recombines TRBV5-1 with TRBJ1-6, with D possibly TRBD1 on 6 matching bases. The germline V gene encodes CDR1 SGHRS and CDR2 YFSETQ. Trimming took off 0 bases at V and 6 bases at J, with 10 bases between the two ends. The CDR3 spans 15 residues. DNA of the CDR3: TGCGCCAGCAGCTTGGACAGGGTGGGTAATTCACCCCTCCACTTT. Its translation is CASSLDRVGNSPLHF.

This rearrangement joins TRBV29-1 to TRBJ1-2; TRBD1 aligns across 10 bases. This CDR3 contains 15 residues. The germline CDR1 and CDR2 sequences are SQVTM and ANQGSEA. Unmatched junction bases numbered 11, after V lost 6 bases and J lost 4 bases. CDR3: CSVLRGGQGTYGYTF. As DNA, the CDR3 is TGCAGCGTCCTGAGGGGGGGACAGGGGACCTATGGCTACACCTTC.

The gene calls are TRBV19 and TRBJ2-3; D call uncertain. Germline assignment: CDR1 LNHDA and CDR2 SQIVND (reference sequence). V lost 7 bases, J lost 0 bases, and 11 bases lay in between. CDR3 length: 14 amino acids. The CDR3 sequence: CASKVAASTDTQYF. In DNA form, the CDR3 reads TGTGCCAGTAAGGTAGCAGCTAGCACAGATACGCAGTATTTT. The whole variable domain, remainder taken from reference TRBV19 and TRBJ2-3, is DGGITQSPKYLFRKEGQNVTLSCEQNLNHDAMYWYRQDPGQGLRLIYYSQIVNDFQKGDIAEGYSVSREKKESFPLTVTSAQKNPTAFYLCASKVAASTDTQYFGPGTRLTVL.

On this clone itself: It is unclear where the CDR3 begins or ends on the DNA, so no DNA is shown, and the CDR3 is as TCRdb lists it. This sequence joins TRBV28 and TRBJ1-5. Termini included, the CDR3 measures 18 amino acids. CDR1 is MDHEN and CDR2 is SYDVKM in the germline V gene. The CDR3 reads CASSFRGRGGPTRQPQHF.

This clone has a single count. The gene calls are TRBV7-2 and TRBJ1-6; 8 nucleotides align to TRBD1. The CDR3 runs to 15 residues. J was trimmed by 9 bases and V by 5 bases; bases with no gene match: 9. Germline V gene data show CDR1 as SGHTA and CDR2 as FQGNSA. This chain's CDR3 is CASSAGQGRVSPLHF. CDR3 DNA: TGTGCCAGCAGCGCCGGACAGGGAAGGGTTTCACCCCTCCACTTT.

This chain links TRBV18 with TRBJ1-2, with D tentatively TRBD1 (6 bases). CDR3 length: 14 residues. V shed 3 bases and J shed 6 bases, with 14 bases lying between them. Germline V CDR1 and CDR2: KGHSH, LQKENI. The CDR3 spells CASSPQREGDGYTF. In DNA form, the CDR3 reads TGTGCCAGCTCACCGCAACGGGAGGGGGATGGCTACACCTTC.

The chain has TRBV7-8 and TRBJ2-5, with 8 nucleotides matching TRBD2. Germline lookup yields CDR1 SGHVS and CDR2 FQNEAQ. This CDR3 is built from 18 residues. V trimming: 1 base; J trimming: 0 bases; junction bases outside the gene matches: 10. The CDR3 DNA follows: TGTGCCAGCAGCTTAGGGCGCGGGGGGCCTTGGGACCAAGAGACCCAGTACTTC. Translated: CASSLGRGGPWDQETQYF.

V gene TRBV9 combines with J gene TRBJ1-1; no definite D call. Germline V gene sequence: CDR1 SGDLS, CDR2 YYNGEE. V lost 1 base, J lost 1 base, and 2 bases lay in between. The CDR3 spans 12 residues. CDR3: CASSVQNTEAFF. The CDR3 nucleotides read TGTGCCAGCAGCGTACAGAACACTGAAGCTTTCTTT.